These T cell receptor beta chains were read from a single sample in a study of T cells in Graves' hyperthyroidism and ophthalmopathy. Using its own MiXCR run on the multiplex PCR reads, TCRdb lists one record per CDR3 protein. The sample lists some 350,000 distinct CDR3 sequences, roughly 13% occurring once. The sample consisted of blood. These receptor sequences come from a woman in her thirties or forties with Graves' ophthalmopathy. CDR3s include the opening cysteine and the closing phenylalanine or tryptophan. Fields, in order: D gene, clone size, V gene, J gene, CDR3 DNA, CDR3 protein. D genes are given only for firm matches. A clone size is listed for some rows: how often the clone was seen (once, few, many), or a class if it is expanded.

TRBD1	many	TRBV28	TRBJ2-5	TGTGCCACCGGATCGGACAGGGATGAGACCCAGTACTTC	CATGSDRDETQYF
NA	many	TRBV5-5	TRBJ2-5	TGTGCCAGCAGCTTGGGCTTGGGGGAGACCCAGTACTTC	CASSLGLGETQYF
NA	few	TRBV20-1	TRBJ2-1	TGCAGTGCTAGGACTTTCTCCTACAATGAGCAGTTCTTC	CSARTFSYNEQFF
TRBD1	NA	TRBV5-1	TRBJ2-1	TGCGCCAGCAGCTTGGTCGCAGGGGGCGTCTATGAGCAGTTCTTC	CASSLVAGGVYEQFF
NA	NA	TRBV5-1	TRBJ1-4	TGCGCCAGCAGCTATGCCAATCGGGGTACAGAAAAACTGTTTTTT	CASSYANRGTEKLFF
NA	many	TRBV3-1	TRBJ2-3	TGTGCCAGCAGCCACACAATAAGCACAGATACGCAGTATTTT	CASSHTISTDTQYF
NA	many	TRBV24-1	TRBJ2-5	TGTGCCACCAGTGATTTCGGCCCGGGGGAGACCCAGTACTTC	CATSDFGPGETQYF
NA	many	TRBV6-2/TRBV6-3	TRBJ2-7	TGTGCCAGCAAGGACTACGAGCAGTACTTC	CASKDYEQYF
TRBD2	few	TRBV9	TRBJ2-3	TGTGCCAGCGGCGTAGACGGGGGGGGTCTTCGTACGCAGTATTTT	CASGVDGGGLRTQYF
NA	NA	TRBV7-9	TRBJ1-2	TGTGCCAGCAGGCCCCTAGGAGACGGTAACTATGGCTACACCTTC	CASRPLGDGNYGYTF
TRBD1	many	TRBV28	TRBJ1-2	TGTGCCAGCAGTTTCGGGGACAGGGTTGGCTATGGCTACACCTTC	CASSFGDRVGYGYTF
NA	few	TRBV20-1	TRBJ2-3	TGCAGTGCTGCCCAGGGAAAAGGGACAGATACGCAGTATTTT	CSAAQGKGTDTQYF
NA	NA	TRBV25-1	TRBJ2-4	TGTGCCGGCAGTGAATCGGGAGGAGGGACAAGGTCGGACAAAAACATTCAGTACTTC	CAGSESGGGTRSDKNIQYF
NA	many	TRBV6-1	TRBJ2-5	TGTGCCAGCAGTGATCGGGTAAAGAAGACCCAGTACTTC	CASSDRVKKTQYF
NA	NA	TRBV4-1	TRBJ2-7	TGCGCCAGCAGCCAAGAATCCAATCCCCGTGGAAACTACGAGCAGCACTTC	CASSQESNPRGNYEQHF
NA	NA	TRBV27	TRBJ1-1	TGTGCCAGCAGTTTATTTTACAGGGCCGATGAAGCTTTCTTT	CASSLFYRADEAFF
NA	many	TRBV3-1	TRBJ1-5	TGTGCCAGCAGCCAAGATATGATCCAGAGTAGGCCCCAGCATTTT	CASSQDMIQSRPQHF
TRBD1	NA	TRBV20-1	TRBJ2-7	TGCAGTGCTTATGGACAGGGATCCAACGAGCAGTACTTC	CSAYGQGSNEQYF
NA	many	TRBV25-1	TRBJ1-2	TGTGCCAGCAGTGAGGCATTTTCCTATGGCTACACCTTC	CASSEAFSYGYTF
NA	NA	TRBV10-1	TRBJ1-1	TGCGCCAGCAGTGCCGGACAGCCGGAGAGGTCAGTTTTCTTT	CASSAGQPERSVFF
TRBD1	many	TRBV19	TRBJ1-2	TGTGCCAGTAGTCCACGACAGGGATCTAACTATGGCTACACCTTC	CASSPRQGSNYGYTF
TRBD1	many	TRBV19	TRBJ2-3	TGTGCCAGTAGTGGAAGGGACAGGGGGCCTACAGATACGCAGTATTTT	CASSGRDRGPTDTQYF
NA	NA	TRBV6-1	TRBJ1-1	TGTGCCAGCAGTGAGGTATATGATGAAGCTTTCTTT	CASSEVYDEAFF
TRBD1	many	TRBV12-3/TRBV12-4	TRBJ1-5	TGTGCCAGCAGTCCTTCGAGACAGGGAATCAATCAGCCCCAGCATTTT	CASSPSRQGINQPQHF
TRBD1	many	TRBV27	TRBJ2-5	TGTGCCAGCAGTTTCTTAAGAGCCCCCGGACAGGGTGGGCCGTGGTACTTC	CASSFLRAPGQGGPWYF
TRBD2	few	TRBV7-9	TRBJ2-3	TGTGCCAGCAGCGAAACGGGGGGAGATACGCAGTATTTT	CASSETGGDTQYF
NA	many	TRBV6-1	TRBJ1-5	TGTGCCAGCGGGCCTAGCAATCAGCCCCAGCATTTT	CASGPSNQPQHF
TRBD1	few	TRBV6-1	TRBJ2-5	TGTGCCAGCAGTCTCAGGGGGCGGGAGACCCAGTACTTC	CASSLRGRETQYF
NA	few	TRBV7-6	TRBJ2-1	TGTGCCAGCAGCTTAGTACTAGCAGGGAATGAGCAGTTCTTC	CASSLVLAGNEQFF
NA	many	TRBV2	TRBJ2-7	TGTGCCAGTTTTCCTTCCCGGAACTACGAGCAGTACTTC	CASFPSRNYEQYF
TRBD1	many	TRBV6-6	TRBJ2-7	TGTGCCAGCAGTTACTCGACGGGACAGCGAAACTACGAGCAGTACTTC	CASSYSTGQRNYEQYF
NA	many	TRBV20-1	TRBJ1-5	TGCAGTGCTACCCTCGGGACTTCTCAGCCCCAGCATTTT	CSATLGTSQPQHF
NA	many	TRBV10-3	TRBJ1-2	TGTGCCATCAGTGAGTCGGTAGGGGATATCTATGGCTACACCTTC	CAISESVGDIYGYTF
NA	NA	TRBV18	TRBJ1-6	TGTGCCAGCTCACCCTCGGCCCCACCCGACTCACCCCTCCACTTT	CASSPSAPPDSPLHF
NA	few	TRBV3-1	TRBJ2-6	TGTGCCAGCAGCCAAGAACCTGTGGGGGCCAACGTCCTGACTTTC	CASSQEPVGANVLTF
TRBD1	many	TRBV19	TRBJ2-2	TGTGCCAGTAAAAAAGACAGGGGGCCCGACGGGGAGCTGTTTTTT	CASKKDRGPDGELFF
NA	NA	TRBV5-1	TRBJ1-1	TGCGCCAGCAGCCGGGACGCCACCTTGAACACTGAAGCTTTCTTT	CASSRDATLNTEAFF
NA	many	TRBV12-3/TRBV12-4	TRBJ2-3	TGTGCCAGCAGTTTAATCGCAGATACGCAGTATTTT	CASSLIADTQYF
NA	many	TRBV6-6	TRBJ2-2	TGTGCCAGCAGTTACTCGCCGTGGGGAGATGGGGGTGCCGGGGAGCTGTTTTTT	CASSYSPWGDGGAGELFF
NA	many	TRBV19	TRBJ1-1	TGTGCCAGTAGTACCGATCTCGGACGGAGGGGGAAAGCTTTCTTT	CASSTDLGRRGKAFF
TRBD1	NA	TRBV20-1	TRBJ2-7	TGCAGTGCGCGTTCAGGGACAGGGACCTACGAGCAGTACTTC	CSARSGTGTYEQYF
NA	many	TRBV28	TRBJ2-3	TGTGCCAGCAGTTTAGGGTCCGGCTCGTTTCGAGATACGCAGTATTTT	CASSLGSGSFRDTQYF
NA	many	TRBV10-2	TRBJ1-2	TGCGCCAGCAGTGCGTCGACGGGTTATGGCTACACCTTC	CASSASTGYGYTF
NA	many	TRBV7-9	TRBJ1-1	TGTGCCAGCAGCCCACAGGGGAACACTGAAGCTTTCTTT	CASSPQGNTEAFF
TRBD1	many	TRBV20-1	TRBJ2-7	TGCAGTGCTATGGGACAGTACTACGAGCAGTACTTC	CSAMGQYYEQYF
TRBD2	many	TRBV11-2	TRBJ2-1	TGTGCCAGCAGTATAGCGGGGGGCTCCTACAATGAGCAGTTCTTC	CASSIAGGSYNEQFF
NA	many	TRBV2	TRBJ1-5	TGTGCCAGCAGTCGAGAGTACTATCAGCCCCAGCATTTT	CASSREYYQPQHF
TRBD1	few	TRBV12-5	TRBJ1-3	TGTGCTAGTGGTTTGCCCGACCGGGACAGGGGATCTGGAAACACCATATATTTT	CASGLPDRDRGSGNTIYF
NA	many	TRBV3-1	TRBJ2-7	TGTGCCAGCAGCCCCAACTGGGGCCCCTACGAGCAGTACTTC	CASSPNWGPYEQYF
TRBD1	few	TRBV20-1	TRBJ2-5	TGCAGTGCGCCGGGACAGGGGAAAGAGACCCAGTACTTC	CSAPGQGKETQYF
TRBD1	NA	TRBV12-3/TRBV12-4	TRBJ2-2	TGTGCCAGCAGTTTGTTATGGGGACAGGGGGACACCGGGGAGCTGTTTTTT	CASSLLWGQGDTGELFF
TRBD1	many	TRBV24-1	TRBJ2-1	TGTGCCACCGCCGACAGGGGCTCCTACAATGAGCAGTTCTTC	CATADRGSYNEQFF
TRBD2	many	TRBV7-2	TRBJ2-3	TGTGCCAGCAGCTTAGTAGGGCTAGCGGTCCGAGATACGCAGTATTTT	CASSLVGLAVRDTQYF
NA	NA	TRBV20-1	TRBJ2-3	TGCAGTGCTAGAGATCTCGTTTGGGGTCCCTCTAGCACAGATACGCAGTATTTT	CSARDLVWGPSSTDTQYF
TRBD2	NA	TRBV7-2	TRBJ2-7	TGTGCCAGCAGCCCCACTAGCGGGAGCTACTCCCGCTCCTACGAGCAGTACTTC	CASSPTSGSYSRSYEQYF
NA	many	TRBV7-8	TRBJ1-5	TGTGCCAGCAGCCTGGAGGGGGAGGGCAATCAGCCCCAGCATTTT	CASSLEGEGNQPQHF
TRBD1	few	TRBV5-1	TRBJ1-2	TGCGCCAGCAGCTATGACAGGGGTTGGGTCTATGGCTACACCTTC	CASSYDRGWVYGYTF
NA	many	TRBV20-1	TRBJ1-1	TGCAGTGCTTATCGACCGACTGAAGCTTTCTTT	CSAYRPTEAFF
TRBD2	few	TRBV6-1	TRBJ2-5	TGTGCCAGCGGGGGTGGGGGGGGAGCTGAGACCCAGTACTTC	CASGGGGGAETQYF